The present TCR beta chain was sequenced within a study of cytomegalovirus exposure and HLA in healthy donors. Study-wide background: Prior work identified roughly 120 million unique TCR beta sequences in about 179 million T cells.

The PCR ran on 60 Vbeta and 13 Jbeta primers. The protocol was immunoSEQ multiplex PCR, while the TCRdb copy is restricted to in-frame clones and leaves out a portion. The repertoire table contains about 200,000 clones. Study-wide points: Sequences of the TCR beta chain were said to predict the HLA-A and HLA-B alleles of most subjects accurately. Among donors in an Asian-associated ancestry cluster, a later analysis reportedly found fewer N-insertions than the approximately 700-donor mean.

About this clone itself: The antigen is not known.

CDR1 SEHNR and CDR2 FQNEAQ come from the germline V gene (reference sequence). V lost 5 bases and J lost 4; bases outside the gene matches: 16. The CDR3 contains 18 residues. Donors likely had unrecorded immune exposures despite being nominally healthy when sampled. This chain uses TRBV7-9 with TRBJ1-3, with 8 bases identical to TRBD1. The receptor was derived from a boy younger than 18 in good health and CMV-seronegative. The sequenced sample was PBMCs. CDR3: CASSPEGSGQGSGNTIYF. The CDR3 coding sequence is TGTGCCAGCAGCCCAGAGGGGTCCGGACAGGGATCAGGAAACACCATATATTTT.